The rows below give T cell receptor beta chains drawn from one sample of a study of T cell changes during pregnancy in multiple sclerosis. Profiling relied on immunoSEQ multiplex PCR, and the TCRdb table lists in-frame clones only, not all of them. Of approximately 43,000 clones listed, 90% to 95% are singletons. The sample consisted of CD8+ T cells from peripheral blood mononuclear cells, taken in the third trimester of pregnancy. The receptors originated from a female donor with multiple sclerosis, enrolled in a pregnancy study. Both conserved end residues are part of each CDR3. Each record gives: V gene, clone size, J gene, D gene, CDR3 DNA, CDR3 protein. D genes are given only for firm matches. Clone size is given for some rows only: seen once, a few or many times, or a class if the clone is expanded.

>TRBV7-8|.|TRBJ2-7|.
TGTGCCAGCAGCTTAGCCCCCACACATACAGTTTACGAGCAGTACTTC
CASSLAPTHTVYEQYF
>TRBV7-6|.|TRBJ2-5|.
TGTGCCAGCAGCTTTTCGGACGGGGACTCCGGAGGGCAAGAGACCCAGTACTTC
CASSFSDGDSGGQETQYF
>TRBV27|.|TRBJ2-7|.
TGTGCCAGCAGTTTCACAGGGTCCCACGAGCAGTACTTC
CASSFTGSHEQYF
>TRBV28|.|TRBJ2-7|.
TGTGCCAGCAGTGGGGCAGATTACGAGCAGTACTTC
CASSGADYEQYF
>TRBV19|.|TRBJ1-5|.
TGTGCCAGTAGTAATCCCCAGGGTTGGCATCAGCCCCAGCATTTT
CASSNPQGWHQPQHF
>TRBV5-1|few|TRBJ2-7|.
TGCGCCAGCAGCTCCCCGGAGGGAGGCGGTCGAAGCTCCTACGAGCAGTACTTC
CASSSPEGGGRSSYEQYF
>TRBV7-9|.|TRBJ2-7|.
TGTGCCAGCAGCCCACAGGGACGTGAGCAGTACTTC
CASSPQGREQYF
>TRBV18|.|TRBJ1-2|.
TGTGCCAGCTCACCAGGGCTCGGGGTTAACTATGGCTACACCTTC
CASSPGLGVNYGYTF
>TRBV11-2|.|TRBJ2-7|TRBD1
TGTGCCAGCAGCTTAGGTAGGACAGGCCCTAGCTACGAGCAGTACTTC
CASSLGRTGPSYEQYF
>TRBV7-7|.|TRBJ2-1|TRBD2
TGTGCTAGCAGCTTAGCGGCTAGCGGGAGCAATGAGCAGTTCTTC
CASSLAASGSNEQFF
>TRBV10-2|.|TRBJ2-7|.
TGCGCCAGCAGTGACGGAGACGAGCAGTACTTC
CASSDGDEQYF
>TRBV5-5|.|TRBJ1-2|.
TGTGCCAGCAGCTTGGATGGGCCAGGGAATTACCTCTGGCATGGCTACACCTTC
CASSLDGPGNYLWHGYTF
>TRBV19|.|TRBJ2-1|TRBD2
TGTGCCAGTAGTATTAGCGGGGTTTCACACAATGAGCAGTTCTTC
CASSISGVSHNEQFF
>TRBV6-1|.|TRBJ2-7|.
TGTGCCAGCCTCGGTCTAACAGGGCGCAACTACGAGCAGTACTTC
CASLGLTGRNYEQYF
>TRBV4-2|.|TRBJ2-1|TRBD2
TGTGCCAGCAGCCCCCCTGGCCTAGCGGGAGCCCGCGCCAATGAGCAGTTCTTC
CASSPPGLAGARANEQFF
>TRBV27|.|TRBJ2-7|TRBD2
TGTGCCAGCAGTCCAGGGACTAGCGGGATTAACGAGCAGTACTTC
CASSPGTSGINEQYF
>TRBV11-3|.|TRBJ2-7|TRBD2
TGTGCCAGCAGCTTAGGAGGGGGACTAGGCCAGCAGTACTTC
CASSLGGGLGQQYF
>TRBV29-1|.|TRBJ1-4|.
TGCAGCGCACACGGACAGGAAAAACTGTTTTTT
CSAHGQEKLFF
>TRBV27|few|TRBJ2-7|.
TGTGCCAGCAGTTACAGGTTATCCTACGAGCAGTACTTC
CASSYRLSYEQYF
>TRBV4-2|once|TRBJ2-1|TRBD2
TGTGCCAGCAGCCAGGGGACGATTAGCGGGAGGAGCAATGAGCAGTTCTTC
CASSQGTISGRSNEQFF
>TRBV7-7|.|TRBJ2-1|.
TGTGCTAGCAGCTTAACTTCCACTAACCTAAGGGGTGAGCAGTTCTTC
CASSLTSTNLRGEQFF
>TRBV7-8|.|TRBJ2-7|.
TGTGCCAGCAGCTTAGGAAGACTAGTGTACGAGCAGTACTTC
CASSLGRLVYEQYF
>TRBV10-3|.|TRBJ2-3|TRBD2
TGTGCCACTTGGGGGGGGAGGCACACAGATACGCAGTATTTT
CATWGGRHTDTQYF